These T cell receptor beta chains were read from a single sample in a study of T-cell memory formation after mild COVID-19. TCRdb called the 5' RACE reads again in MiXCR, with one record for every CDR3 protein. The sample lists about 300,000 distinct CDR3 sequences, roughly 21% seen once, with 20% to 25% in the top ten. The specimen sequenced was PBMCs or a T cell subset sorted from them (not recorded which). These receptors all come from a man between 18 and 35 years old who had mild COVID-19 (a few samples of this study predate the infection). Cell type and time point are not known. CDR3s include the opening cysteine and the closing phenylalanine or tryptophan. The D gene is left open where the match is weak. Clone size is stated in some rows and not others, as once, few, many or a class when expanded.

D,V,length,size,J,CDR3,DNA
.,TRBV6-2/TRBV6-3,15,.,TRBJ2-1,CASSYEWAVSDEQFF,TGTGCCAGCAGTTACGAGTGGGCAGTTTCGGATGAGCAGTTCTTC
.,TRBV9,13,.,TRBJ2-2,CASSARVTGELFF,TGTGCCAGCAGCGCCAGGGTTACCGGGGAGCTGTTTTTT
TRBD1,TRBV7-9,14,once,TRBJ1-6,CASTRRTGNSPLHF,TGTGCCAGCACCCGACGGACAGGGAATTCACCCCTCCACTTT
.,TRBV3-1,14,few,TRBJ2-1,CASSQDRVSNEQFF,TGTGCCAGCAGCCAAGATCGGGTCAGTAATGAGCAGTTCTTC
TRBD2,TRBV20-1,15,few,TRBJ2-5,CSARDRTSGAETQYF,TGCAGTGCTAGAGATCGGACTAGCGGGGCAGAGACCCAGTACTTC
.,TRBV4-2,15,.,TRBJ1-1,CASSQEAPMNTEAFF,TGTGCCAGCAGCCAAGAGGCTCCCATGAACACTGAAGCTTTCTTT
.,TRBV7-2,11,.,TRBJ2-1,CASSFLSEQFF,TGTGCCAGCAGCTTTCTCTCCGAGCAGTTCTTC
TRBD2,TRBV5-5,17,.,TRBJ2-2,CASRSGREGLNTGELFF,TGTGCCAGCAGGAGCGGGCGGGAGGGCCTGAACACCGGGGAGCTGTTTTTT
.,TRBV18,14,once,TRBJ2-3,CASSLRPASDTQYF,TGTGCCAGCTCACTCCGGCCCGCGTCAGATACGCAGTATTTT
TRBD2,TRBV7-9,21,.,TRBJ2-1,CASSLTVVAGVHQSSYNEQFF,TGTGCCAGCAGCTTAACGGTCGTAGCGGGGGTCCACCAGAGCTCCTACAATGAGCAGTTCTTC
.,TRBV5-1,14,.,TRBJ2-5,CASSPGTWQETQYF,TGCGCCAGCAGCCCGGGGACTTGGCAAGAGACCCAGTACTTC
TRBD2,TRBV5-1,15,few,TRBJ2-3,CASSLVLAGVDTQYF,TGCGCCAGCAGCTTGGTCCTAGCGGGGGTGGATACGCAGTATTTT
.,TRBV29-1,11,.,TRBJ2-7,CSGRGGHEQYF,TGCAGCGGCAGGGGGGGGCACGAGCAGTACTTC
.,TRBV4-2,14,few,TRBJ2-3,CASSYDYSTDTQYF,TGTGCCAGCAGCTACGATTATAGCACAGATACGCAGTATTTT
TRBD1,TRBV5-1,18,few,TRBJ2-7,CASSKGQGLILSSYEQYF,TGCGCCAGCAGCAAGGGACAGGGCCTTATACTGAGCTCCTACGAGCAGTACTTC
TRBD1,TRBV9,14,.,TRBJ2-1,CASNPGQGADEQFF,TGTGCCAGCAACCCGGGACAGGGGGCCGATGAGCAGTTCTTC
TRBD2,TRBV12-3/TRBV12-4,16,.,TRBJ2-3,CASSKLAGSYTDTQYF,TGTGCCAGCAGTAAGCTAGCGGGGAGCTACACAGATACGCAGTATTTT
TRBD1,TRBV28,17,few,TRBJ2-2,CASSRVYGTVNTGELFF,TGTGCCAGCAGTCGGGTCTACGGGACAGTGAACACCGGGGAGCTGTTTTTT
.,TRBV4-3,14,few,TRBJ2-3,CASREGGDTDTQYF,TGCGCCAGCAGAGAAGGGGGGGACACAGATACGCAGTATTTT
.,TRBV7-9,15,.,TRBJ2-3,CASSLAGSGRGTQYF,TGTGCCAGCAGCTTAGCAGGGTCAGGACGGGGTACGCAGTATTTT
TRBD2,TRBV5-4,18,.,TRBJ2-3,CASSLRLAGGLSTDTQYF,TGTGCCAGCAGCTTAAGACTAGCGGGGGGCCTAAGCACAGATACGCAGTATTTT
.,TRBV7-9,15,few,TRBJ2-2,CASSLPGAAAGELFF,TGTGCCAGCAGCTTACCAGGGGCGGCAGCCGGGGAGCTGTTTTTT
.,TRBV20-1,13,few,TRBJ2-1,CRMGGLLFNEQFF,TGCAGGATGGGGGGACTTCTTTTCAATGAGCAGTTCTTC
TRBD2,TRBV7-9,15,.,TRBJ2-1,CASSSVASGNNEQFF,TGTGCCAGCTCCTCGGTGGCTAGCGGTAACAATGAGCAGTTCTTC
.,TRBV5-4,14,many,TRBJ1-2,CASSPPGKSYGYTF,TGTGCCAGCAGCCCCCCCGGCAAGAGCTATGGCTACACCTTC
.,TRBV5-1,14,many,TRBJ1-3,CASSLGDSGNTIYF,TGCGCCAGCAGCTTGGGGGACTCTGGAAACACCATATATTTT
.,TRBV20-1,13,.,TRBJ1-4,CSARTGTNEKLFF,TGCAGTGCTAGGACAGGAACTAATGAAAAACTGTTTTTT
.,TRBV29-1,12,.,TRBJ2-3,CSIVTSTDTQYF,TGCAGCATCGTCACTAGCACAGATACGCAGTATTTT
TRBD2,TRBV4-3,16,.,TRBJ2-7,CASSPSSGGYSYEQYF,TGCGCCAGCAGCCCATCTAGCGGGGGGTACTCCTACGAGCAGTACTTC
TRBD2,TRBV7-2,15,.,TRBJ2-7,CASSVDARGGTRLYF,TGTGCCAGCAGCGTAGACGCCCGGGGGGGCACCAGGTTGTACTTC
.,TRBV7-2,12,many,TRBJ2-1,CASSPRVTEQFF,TGTGCCAGCAGCCCCCGGGTTACCGAGCAGTTCTTC
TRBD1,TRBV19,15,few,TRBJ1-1,CASSGQGSLLTEAFF,TGTGCCAGTAGTGGACAGGGATCCCTGCTCACTGAAGCTTTCTTT
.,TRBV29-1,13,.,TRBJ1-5,CSVVVPGPGPQHF,TGCAGCGTTGTGGTTCCCGGTCCTGGGCCCCAGCATTTT
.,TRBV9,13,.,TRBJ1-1,CASSVDSLAEAFF,TGTGCCAGCAGCGTAGACTCGCTGGCTGAAGCTTTCTTT
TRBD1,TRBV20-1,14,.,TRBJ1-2,CSAMGTAAYYGYTF,TGCAGTGCTATGGGGACAGCAGCTTACTATGGCTACACCTTC
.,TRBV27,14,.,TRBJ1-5,CASSLLQGRQPQHF,TGTGCCAGCAGTTTATTACAGGGTCGGCAGCCCCAGCATTTT
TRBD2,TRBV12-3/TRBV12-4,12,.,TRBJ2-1,CASGLVNNEQFF,TGTGCCAGCGGACTAGTTAACAATGAGCAGTTCTTC
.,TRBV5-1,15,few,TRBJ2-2,CASSEGQANTGELFF,TGCGCCAGCAGCGAGGGTCAGGCGAACACCGGGGAGCTGTTTTTT
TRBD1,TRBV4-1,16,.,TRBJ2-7,CASSQEIGTGGYEQYF,TGCGCCAGCAGCCAAGAAATAGGGACAGGGGGCTACGAGCAGTACTTC
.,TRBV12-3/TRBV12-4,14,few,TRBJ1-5,CASSLGHSNQPQHF,TGTGCCAGCAGTTTGGGCCATAGCAATCAGCCCCAGCATTTT
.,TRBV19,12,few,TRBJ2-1,CASSGGAGEQFF,TGTGCCAGTAGTGGGGGGGCCGGTGAGCAGTTCTTC
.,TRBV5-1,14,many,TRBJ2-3,CASSQGLGTDTQYF,TGCGCCAGCAGCCAAGGGTTGGGCACAGATACGCAGTATTTT
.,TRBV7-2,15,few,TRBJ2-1,CASSLAWGTYNEQFF,TGTGCCAGCAGCCTTGCCTGGGGGACATACAATGAGCAGTTCTTC
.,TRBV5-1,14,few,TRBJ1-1,CASSFDRLNTEAFF,TGCGCCAGCAGCTTCGACAGGCTGAACACTGAAGCTTTCTTT
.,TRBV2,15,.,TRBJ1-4,CASSEGRGSNEKLFF,TGTGCCAGCAGTGAAGGTCGGGGGTCAAATGAAAAACTGTTTTTT
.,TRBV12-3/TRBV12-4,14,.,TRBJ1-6,CASSSGTRYSPLHF,TGTGCCAGCAGTTCCGGGACACGATATTCACCCCTCCACTTT
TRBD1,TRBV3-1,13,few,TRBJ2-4,CASSPGQGRIQYF,TGTGCCAGCAGCCCCGGACAGGGGAGGATTCAGTACTTC
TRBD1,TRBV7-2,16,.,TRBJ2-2,CASSWRDRGRSGGLFF,TGTGCCAGCAGCTGGCGGGACAGGGGCCGTTCAGGGGGGCTGTTTTTT
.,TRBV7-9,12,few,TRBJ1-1,CASRGQKTEAFF,TGTGCCAGCAGAGGACAGAAGACTGAAGCTTTCTTT
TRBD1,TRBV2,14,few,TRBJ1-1,CASGPGQGSAEAFF,TGTGCCAGCGGGCCGGGACAGGGATCGGCCGAAGCTTTCTTT
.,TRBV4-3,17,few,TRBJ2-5,CASSPRFTPFEGGTQYF,TGCGCCAGCAGCCCCCGCTTTACACCCTTCGAGGGGGGGACCCAGTACTTC
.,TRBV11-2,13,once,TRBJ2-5,CASRSSGAETQYF,TGTGCCAGCAGGTCATCAGGGGCCGAGACCCAGTACTTC
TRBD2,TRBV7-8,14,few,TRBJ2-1,CASSLILGRNEQFF,TGTGCCAGCAGCTTAATCCTCGGGAGGAATGAGCAGTTCTTC
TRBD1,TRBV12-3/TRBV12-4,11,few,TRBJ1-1,CASSWDRKAFF,TGTGCCAGCAGTTGGGACAGAAAAGCTTTCTTT